The 15 T cell receptor beta chains below all came from one sample that was sequenced in a study of OX40 agonist ivuxolimab in advanced cancers. The data were produced by immunoSEQ multiplex PCR, yet TCRdb's version contains in-frame clones alone and is incomplete. Seen here are over 55,000 clones, 65% to 85% observed once, and the top ten hold less than 0.9%. The material was CD4+ or CD8+ T cells sorted from blood, obtained in a trial of the OX40 agonist ivuxolimab. These TCRs come from an adult with an advanced solid tumor such as melanoma, head and neck, liver or kidney cancer.

The chain carries TRBV5-4 and TRBJ2-5; the D is unclear. V was trimmed by 1 base and J by 2 bases, leaving 6 bases between them. The CDR3 has 13 amino acids. Germline V gives CDR1 SGHNT, CDR2 YYREEE (reference sequence). CDR3 DNA: TGTGCCAGCAGCTTGTACAGACAAGAGACCCAGTACTTC. Translated, it gives CASSLYRQETQYF.

The chain links TRBV11-3 to TRBJ2-3; 7 nucleotides line up with TRBD2. The germline V gene has CDR1 SGHNT and CDR2 YENEEA. Unmatched junction bases numbered 10, after V lost 4 bases and J lost 0 bases. This CDR3 region has 17 residues. CDR3 sequence reads: CASSSGTAGVSTDTQYF. In DNA form, the CDR3 reads TGTGCCAGCAGCTCCGGAACGGCGGGAGTTAGCACAGATACGCAGTATTTT.

In the case of this clone: The same CDR3 is also encoded by other DNA sequences in this sample. The chain has TRBV7-9 and TRBJ1-1; the match to TRBD1 covers 8 bases. V shed 4 bases and J 5 bases; nucleotides not matched to a gene: 3. The CDR3 loop spans 13 amino acids. Germline V CDR1 and CDR2: SEHNR, FQNEAQ (reference sequence). CDR3 DNA: TGTGCCAGCAGCTCACAGGGGGGGACTGAAGCTTTCTTT. Its translation is CASSSQGGTEAFF.

The chain recombines TRBV18 with TRBJ1-3, with D perhaps TRBD1 (5 bases). V was cut by 3 bases and J by 0 bases, with 9 bases left in between. This CDR3 contains 15 residues. The germline gives CDR1 KGHSH, CDR2 LQKENI. The CDR3 loop reads CASSPLGDSGNTIYF. The CDR3 coding sequence is TGTGCCAGCTCACCTCTGGGGGACTCTGGAAACACCATATATTTT. Using reference TRBV18 and TRBJ1-3 for the parts outside the CDR3, the full variable domain is NAGVMQNPRHLVRRRGQEARLRCSPMKGHSHVYWYRQLPEEGLKFMVYLQKENIIDESGMPKERFSAEFPKEGPSILRIQQVVRGDSAAYFCASSPLGDSGNTIYFGEGSWLTVV.

This clone has a single count. This chain connects TRBV30 to TRBJ1-2, with 7 bases that match TRBD1. V shed 1 base and J 7 bases; nucleotides not matched to a gene: 6. CDR3 length equals 13 residues. CDR1 is GTSNPN, CDR2 SVGIG, per germline (reference sequence). The CDR3 here is CAWSAGTVGGYTF. The CDR3, as DNA: TGTGCCTGGAGTGCCGGGACAGTGGGTGGCTACACCTTC.

The chain employs TRBV5-1 and TRBJ2-5, with 11 nucleotides matching TRBD1. CDR3 length equals 14 residues. V lost 5 bases, J lost 3 bases, and 3 bases stayed unmatched. Germline values: CDR1 SGHRS, CDR2 YFSETQ. DNA for the CDR3: TGCGCCAGCAGTCCGGGACAGGGGGAAGAGACCCAGTACTTC. This codes for CASSPGQGEETQYF.

V usage is TRBV27 and J usage is TRBJ2-1, with TRBD2 identical over 14 bases. The CDR3 loop spans 15 amino acids. Trimming removed 5 bases from V and 10 bases from J; junction bases left unmatched: 7. CDR1 is MNHEY, CDR2 SMNVEV, per germline (reference sequence). The CDR3 region has the DNA TGTGCCAGCAGTCAGACTAGCGGGAGGGCCGGGGAGCAGTTCTTC. As protein: CASSQTSGRAGEQFF.

The chain employs TRBV30 and TRBJ1-2, with 7 bases matching TRBD1. The V gene's germline CDR1 is GTSNPN and CDR2 SVGIG (reference sequence). The CDR3 is made up of 14 amino acids. V lost 0 bases and J lost 8; bases outside the gene matches: 9. CDR3 nucleotides: TGTGCCTGGAGTGTACGATTTCAGGGGGAGGGCTACACCTTC. Protein: CAWSVRFQGEGYTF.

The chain joins TRBV5-4 to TRBJ1-2; tentatively, D is TRBD1 (5 bases). The CDR3 is 13 amino acids. CDR1 SGHNT and CDR2 YYREEE come from the germline V gene (reference sequence). V lost 2 bases to trimming and J lost 4 bases, with 9 bases between them. As DNA, the CDR3 is TGTGCCAGCAGCTTAGACAGAACCTATGGCTACACCTTC. It translates to CASSLDRTYGYTF.

For the CDR3, the DNA is TGTGCCAGCAGCTATACGGGAAGCTCTGGGGCCAACGTCCTGACTTTC. Its protein is CASSYTGSSGANVLTF. The J gene is TRBJ2-6, the V gene TRBV7-2; D is possibly TRBD2 (5 bases). The germline gives CDR1 SGHTA, CDR2 FQGNSA. The length of the CDR3 is 16 residues. V was cut by 4 bases and J by 0 bases, with 10 bases left in between.

The V call is TRBV10-3, the J call TRBJ1-2; D is unclear. The CDR3 runs to 13 residues. Germline V lookup: CDR1 ENHRY, CDR2 SYGVKD. Trimming shortened V by 0 bases and J by 5 bases, and 7 bases separated the two germline ends. Written as DNA, the CDR3 is TGTGCCATCAGTGAGTCCAAGGGTTATGGCTACACCTTC. The encoded protein is CAISESKGYGYTF.

This clone has just one count. V is TRBV11-2 and J is TRBJ1-3, with 9 bases identical to TRBD1. The CDR3 loop spans 15 amino acids. V shed 4 bases, J shed 1 base, and the junction held 2 bases outside the gene matches. In germline, CDR1 is SGHAT, CDR2 FQNNGV. The CDR3 DNA reads as TGTGCCAGCAGCTGGACAGGGGATTCTGGAAACACCATATATTTT. As protein: CASSWTGDSGNTIYF.

This chain joins TRBV27 and TRBJ1-6, with unresolved D. The germline V and J ends were trimmed by 2 bases and 9 bases, with 14 bases remaining between them. Germline CDR1 is MNHEY and CDR2 is SMNVEV (reference sequence). The CDR3 covers 15 residues. This chain's CDR3 is CASSLEWVSGSPLHF. For the CDR3, the DNA is TGTGCCAGCAGTTTAGAGTGGGTGAGTGGTTCACCCCTCCACTTT.

The chain recombines TRBV18 with TRBJ2-7, with unresolved D. With 5 bases removed from V and 6 bases from J, the gap between germline ends came to 11 bases. CDR1 and CDR2 from the germline V gene are KGHSH and LQKENI. The CDR3 extends over 12 amino acids. The CDR3 spells CASSTTNTEQYF. CDR3 sequence (DNA): TGTGCCAGCTCAACTACAAATACCGAGCAGTACTTC. Based on the CDR3 plus reference TRBV18 and TRBJ2-7, the full variable domain is NAGVMQNPRHLVRRRGQEARLRCSPMKGHSHVYWYRQLPEEGLKFMVYLQKENIIDESGMPKERFSAEFPKEGPSILRIQQVVRGDSAAYFCASSTTNTEQYFGPGTRLTVT.

The chain joins TRBV13 to TRBJ2-2; D call uncertain. Trimming took off 6 bases at V and 6 bases at J, with 14 bases between the two ends. Germline V gene lookup returns CDR1 PRHDT and CDR2 FYEKMQ (reference sequence). The CDR3 runs to 14 residues. The CDR3 DNA follows: TGTGCCAGCAGACCGCCGACAAGTCCCGGGGAGCTGTTTTTT. Translated, it gives CASRPPTSPGELFF.